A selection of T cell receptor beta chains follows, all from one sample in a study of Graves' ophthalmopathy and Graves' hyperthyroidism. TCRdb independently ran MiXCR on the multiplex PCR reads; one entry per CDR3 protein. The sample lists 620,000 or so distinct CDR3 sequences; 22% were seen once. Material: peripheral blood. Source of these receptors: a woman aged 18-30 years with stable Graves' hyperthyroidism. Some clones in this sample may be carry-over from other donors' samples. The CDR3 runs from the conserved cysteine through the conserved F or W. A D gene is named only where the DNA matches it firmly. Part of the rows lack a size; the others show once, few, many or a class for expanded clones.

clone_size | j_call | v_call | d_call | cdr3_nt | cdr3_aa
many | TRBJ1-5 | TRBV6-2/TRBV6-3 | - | TGTGCCAGCAAGTCCAGGGACAATCAGCCCCAGCATTTT | CASKSRDNQPQHF
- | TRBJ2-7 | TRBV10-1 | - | TGCGCCAGCAGTGATGGTCCAGGCCGGACCTACGAGCAGTACTTC | CASSDGPGRTYEQYF
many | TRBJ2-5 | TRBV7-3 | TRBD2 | TGTGCCAGCAGCCCCGGGCCCACGGGAGGGACCCAGTACTTC | CASSPGPTGGTQYF
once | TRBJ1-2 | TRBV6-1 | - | TGTGCCAGCAGTGCCAGGACAGCCAACTATGGCTACACCTTC | CASSARTANYGYTF
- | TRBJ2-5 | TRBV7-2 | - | TGTGCCAGCCGCCCCATGAGGGGTGGGGAGACCCAGTACTTC | CASRPMRGGETQYF
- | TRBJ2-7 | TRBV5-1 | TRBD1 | TGCGCCAGCAGCTCAAACCCTTTACGGACAGGGAACTACGAGCAGTACTTC | CASSSNPLRTGNYEQYF
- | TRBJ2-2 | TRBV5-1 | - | TGCGCCAGCAGCGGGAGGATCCGGGAGCTGTTTTTT | CASSGRIRELFF
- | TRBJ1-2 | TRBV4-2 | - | TGTGCCAGCAGCAAAATAGACACCTGGGGTTATGGCTACACCTTC | CASSKIDTWGYGYTF
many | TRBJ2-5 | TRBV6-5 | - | TGTGCCAGCAGTGACTCGAAGGGCACCCAGTACTTC | CASSDSKGTQYF
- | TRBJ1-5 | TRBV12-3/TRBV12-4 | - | TGTGCCAGCAGTCCTCCGGGGCGGGATCGACCCAATCAGCCCCAGCATTTT | CASSPPGRDRPNQPQHF
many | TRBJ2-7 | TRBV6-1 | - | TGTGCCAGCAGTGAAGGCTTAGGTAGATCCTACGAGCAGTACTTC | CASSEGLGRSYEQYF
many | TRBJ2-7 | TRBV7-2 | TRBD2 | TGTGCCAGCAGCTTAGGGACTAGCGGGGGGTACGAGCAGTACTTC | CASSLGTSGGYEQYF
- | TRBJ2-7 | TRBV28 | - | TGTGCCAGCAGTTCCATTTTGGGCGCATTGCCCTACGAGCAGTACTTC | CASSSILGALPYEQYF
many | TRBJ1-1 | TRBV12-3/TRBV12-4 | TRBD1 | TGTGCCAGCAGTTTCAGGGGGCTTGTGAACACTGAAGCTTTCTTT | CASSFRGLVNTEAFF
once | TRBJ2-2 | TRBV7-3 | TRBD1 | TGTGCCAGCAGCTTTACAGGGGGCGTTAGATCCGGGGATCTGTTTTTT | CASSFTGGVRSGDLFF
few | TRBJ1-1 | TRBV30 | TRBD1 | TGTGCCTGGAGGATTCAGGGGGCCATAAGTACTTTCTTT | CAWRIQGAISTFF
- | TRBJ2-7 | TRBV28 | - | TGTGCCAGCGCACGGGGAACCTCCTACGAGCAGTACTTC | CASARGTSYEQYF
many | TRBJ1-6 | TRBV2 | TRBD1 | TGTGCCAGCAGTGACTACAGGGGGTATAATTCACCCCTCCACTTT | CASSDYRGYNSPLHF
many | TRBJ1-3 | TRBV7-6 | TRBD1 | TGTGCCAGCAGCCCCGGACCAGGGGGCTCTGGAAACACCATATATTTT | CASSPGPGGSGNTIYF
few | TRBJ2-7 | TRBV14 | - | TGTGCCAGCAGCCACAAGTACTCCTACTACGAGCAGTACTTC | CASSHKYSYYEQYF
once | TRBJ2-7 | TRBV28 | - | TGTGCCAGCAGTAGGGGTTCCCCCGAGCAGTACTTC | CASSRGSPEQYF
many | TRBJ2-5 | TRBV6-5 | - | TGTGCCAGCAGTTCCACACAGAGCTTAGAGACCCAGTACTTC | CASSSTQSLETQYF
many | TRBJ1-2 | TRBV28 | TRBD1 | TGTGCCAGCAGTTTATCAGGGACAGGGGGTGACTATGGCTACACCTTC | CASSLSGTGGDYGYTF
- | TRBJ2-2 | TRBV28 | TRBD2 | TGTGCCAGCAGTTACTGGGGTCTAGCGGGAGGGCCCGGGGAGCTGTTTTTT | CASSYWGLAGGPGELFF
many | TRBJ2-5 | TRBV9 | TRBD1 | TGTGCCAGCAGCGTAGCGGTTGGGACAGGGGGGGAGACCCAGTACTTC | CASSVAVGTGGETQYF
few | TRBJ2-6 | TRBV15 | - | TGTGCCACCAGCAGGGAGCCAGGGTCTGGGGCCAACGTCCTGACTTTC | CATSREPGSGANVLTF
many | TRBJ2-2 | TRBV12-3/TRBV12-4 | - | TGTGCCAGCAGTTTACAGGGCTCGAACACCGGGGAGCTGTTTTTT | CASSLQGSNTGELFF
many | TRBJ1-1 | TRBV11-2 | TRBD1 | TGTGCCAGCAGCACCGGGACAGGGGGTCGAGCTTTCTTT | CASSTGTGGRAFF
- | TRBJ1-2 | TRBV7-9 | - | TGTGCCAGCAGCTATGAGGAGTTAAACTATGGCTACACCTTC | CASSYEELNYGYTF
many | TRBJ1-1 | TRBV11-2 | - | TGTGCCAGCAGCTTAGTGCCTGACACTGAAGCTTTCTTT | CASSLVPDTEAFF
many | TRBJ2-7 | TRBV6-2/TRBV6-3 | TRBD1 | TGTGCCAGCACCGGACAGGGCAAGGACGAGCAGTACTTC | CASTGQGKDEQYF
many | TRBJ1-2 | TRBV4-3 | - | TGCGCCAGCAGCCAAGATCCAAGACAGTTCTATGGCTACACCTTC | CASSQDPRQFYGYTF
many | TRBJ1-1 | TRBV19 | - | TGTGCCAGTAGTAAAGGTTACACTGAAGCTTTCTTT | CASSKGYTEAFF
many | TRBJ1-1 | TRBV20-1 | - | TGCAGTGCTAGAGGGCAGGGAGCTTTCTTT | CSARGQGAFF
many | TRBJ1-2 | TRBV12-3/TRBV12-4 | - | TGTGCCAGCAGTACTCCCCAGGTGCTCTATGGCTACACCTTC | CASSTPQVLYGYTF
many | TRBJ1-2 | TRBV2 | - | TGTGCCAGCAGTCGACCGGGACAAAGTAACTATGGCTACACCTTC | CASSRPGQSNYGYTF
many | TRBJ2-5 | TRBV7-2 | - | TGTGCCAGCAGCTTAATGGGGGGGGCAGGAGAGACCCAGTACTTC | CASSLMGGAGETQYF
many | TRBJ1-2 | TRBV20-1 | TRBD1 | TGCAGTGCTAGTAACTCCGGGACAGGCGTTTATGGCTACACCTTC | CSASNSGTGVYGYTF
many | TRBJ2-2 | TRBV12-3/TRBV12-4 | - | TGTGCCAGCAGTTTGTACGCTGGGGCTGATAACACCGGGGAGCTGTTTTTT | CASSLYAGADNTGELFF
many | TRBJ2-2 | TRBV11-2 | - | TGTGCCAGCAGCTTATTCTGGTACGGGGAGCTGTTTTTT | CASSLFWYGELFF
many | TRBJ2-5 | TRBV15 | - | TGTGCCACCAGCAGAGATTGGGGGGGCAGAGAGACCCAGTACTTC | CATSRDWGGRETQYF
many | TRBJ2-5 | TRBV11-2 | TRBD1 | TGTGCCAGCAGACCTACCGGGACAGGGTTGGAGATCCAGTACTTC | CASRPTGTGLEIQYF
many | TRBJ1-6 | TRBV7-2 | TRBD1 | TGTGCCAGCAGCTTGGACAGGGGGCAAAATTCACCCCTCCACTTT | CASSLDRGQNSPLHF
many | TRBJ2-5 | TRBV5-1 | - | TGCGCCAGCAGCTTGGCCCTGGGGATTGGGGCGGAGACCCAGTACTTC | CASSLALGIGAETQYF
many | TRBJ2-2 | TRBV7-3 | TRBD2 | TGTGCCAGCAGCTTAAACTCAGCGGGGGTAGGGGAGCTGTTTTTT | CASSLNSAGVGELFF
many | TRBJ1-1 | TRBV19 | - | TGTGCCAGTATGGTGCCCAGGGATGCCAAGAACACTGAAGCTTTCTTT | CASMVPRDAKNTEAFF
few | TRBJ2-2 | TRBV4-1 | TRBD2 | TGCGCCAGCAGCCCGACGCACCTAGCGGGGGTTTACACCGGGGAGCTGTTTTTT | CASSPTHLAGVYTGELFF
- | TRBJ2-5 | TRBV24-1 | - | TGTGCCACCAGTGATAATCGGCTCCCTCAAGAGACCCAGTACTTC | CATSDNRLPQETQYF
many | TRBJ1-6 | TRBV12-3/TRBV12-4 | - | TGTGCCAGCAGTTTAGCTTCCTCGGGATCACCCCTCCACTTT | CASSLASSGSPLHF
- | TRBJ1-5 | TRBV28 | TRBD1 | TGTGCCAGCAGCGCCAGCGGGACAGGGGCCAATCAGCCCCAGCATTTT | CASSASGTGANQPQHF
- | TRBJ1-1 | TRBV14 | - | TGTGCCAGCAGCCAAGACACGACAGGAACCATGAACACTGAAGCTTTCTTT | CASSQDTTGTMNTEAFF
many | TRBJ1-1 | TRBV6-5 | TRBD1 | TGTGCCAGCAGTTACTCGACAGGGCTCACTGAAGCTTTCTTT | CASSYSTGLTEAFF
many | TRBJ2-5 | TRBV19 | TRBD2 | TGTGCCAGTAGTAGCCCCGGGGAACTAGCGGGAGATGAGACCCAGTACTTC | CASSSPGELAGDETQYF
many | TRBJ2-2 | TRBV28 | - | TGTGCCAGCAGCCCAACTAGAGCCGGGGAGCTGTTTTTT | CASSPTRAGELFF
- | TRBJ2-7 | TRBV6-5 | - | TGTGCCAGCAGTTACTTGGGGACCTCCTACGAGCAGTACTTC | CASSYLGTSYEQYF